This entry lists 13 T cell receptor beta chains sequenced from one sample in a study of T cell changes during pregnancy in multiple sclerosis. Using immunoSEQ multiplex PCR, the repertoire was profiled, and TCRdb retains in-frame clones only, with some absent. This table has around 36,000 clones, around 90% appearing once. This sample comprised CD4+ T cells from peripheral blood mononuclear cells, obtained in the third trimester of pregnancy. The source is a female donor with multiple sclerosis, enrolled in a pregnancy study.

In its sample, this clone was seen once. The chain recombines TRBV7-8 with TRBJ1-5; D may be TRBD1 (5 bases). The CDR3 covers 16 residues. V lost 5 bases, J lost 0 bases, and 14 bases lay in between. Germline loops: CDR1 SGHVS, CDR2 FQNEAQ. The CDR3 DNA follows: TGTGCCAGCAGCCCCGGGGGGTCCTATAGCAATCAGCCCCAGCATTTT. Translation gives CASSPGGSYSNQPQHF.

This clone was observed a handful of times. This rearrangement joins TRBV5-1 to TRBJ2-3; 13 bases match TRBD2. Germline values: CDR1 SGHRS, CDR2 YFSETQ. With 4 bases clipped from V and 2 bases from J, the junction kept 10 bases outside the gene matches. The CDR3 totals 18 residues. DNA of the CDR3: TGCGCCAGCAGCCGCATCACTAGCGGGAGGGGTTACACAGATACGCAGTATTTT. Translation gives CASSRITSGRGYTDTQYF.

J is TRBJ1-5 and V is TRBV18; TRBD1 aligns across 12 bases. V lost 2 bases to trimming and J lost 5 bases; unmatched junction nucleotides: 1. The CDR3 has 15 residues. CDR1 KGHSH and CDR2 LQKENI come from the germline V gene. CDR3 loop: CASSPGTGGHQPQHF. The CDR3 DNA reads as TGTGCCAGCTCACCAGGGACAGGGGGCCATCAGCCCCAGCATTTT.

V and J are TRBV5-1 and TRBJ2-7, with 8 bases that match TRBD2. Looked up from germline, CDR1 is SGHRS and CDR2 is YFSETQ. This CDR3 contains 14 residues. The V gene end was trimmed by 6 bases and the J gene end by 2 bases; junction bases not matched to a gene: 7. The CDR3 DNA follows: TGCGCCAGCAAGAGCGGGAGCGATACCTACGAGCAGTACTTC. This gives the protein CASKSGSDTYEQYF.

The chain has TRBV27 and TRBJ2-7, with 7 nucleotides matching TRBD2. The CDR3 covers 16 residues. The germline gives CDR1 MNHEY, CDR2 SMNVEV (reference sequence). V was clipped by 3 bases and J by 3 bases; unmatched bases: 11. CDR3 residues: CASSLLADTPLYEQYF. CDR3 nucleotides: TGTGCCAGCAGTTTGCTAGCGGATACCCCCCTCTACGAGCAGTACTTC.

This clone is a singleton in its sample. This CDR3 reads CASRMGQFQETQYF. In DNA form, the CDR3 reads TGTGCCAGCAGAATGGGGCAGTTCCAAGAGACCCAGTACTTC. V and J are TRBV6-6 and TRBJ2-5; tentatively, D is TRBD1 (5 bases). Germline CDR1 and CDR2: MNHNY and SVGAGI (reference sequence). V was shortened by 6 bases and J by 1 base, with 12 bases between the two germline ends. This CDR3 comprises 14 residues.

This clone was seen just once. The chain employs TRBV28 and TRBJ1-4, with 9 bases matching TRBD1. Germline V lookup: CDR1 MDHEN, CDR2 SYDVKM. Trimming removed 1 base from V and 7 bases from J; junction bases left unmatched: 16. This CDR3 region has 19 residues. CDR3 residues: CASSLFRTGVRLIPEKLFF. The CDR3 DNA reads as TGTGCCAGCAGTTTATTCCGGACAGGGGTCCGACTCATACCTGAAAAACTGTTTTTT.

The J gene is TRBJ2-3, the V gene TRBV9; D possibly corresponds to TRBD2 (5 bases). In germline, CDR1 is SGDLS, CDR2 YYNGEE. Trimming removed 3 bases at V and 0 bases at J, with 17 bases between. The length of the CDR3 is 17 residues. CDR3 sequence (DNA): TGTGCCAGCAGCGCAGGAAACAGCGGAACTAGCACAGATACGCAGTATTTT. Residues: CASSAGNSGTSTDTQYF. Full variable domain (rest looked up from reference TRBV9 and TRBJ2-3): DSGVTQTPKHLITATGQRVTLRCSPRSGDLSVYWYQQSLDQGLQFLIQYYNGEERAKGNILERFSAQQFPDLHSELNLSSLELGDSALYFCASSAGNSGTSTDTQYFGPGTRLTVL.

The chain joins TRBV6-5 to TRBJ1-5; TRBD1 aligns across 8 bases. Germline V gene lookup returns CDR1 MNHEY and CDR2 SVGAGI. The CDR3 runs 15 residues. V gave up 6 bases and J gave up 8 bases; unmatched junction bases: 12. CDR3 in DNA: TGTGCCAGCAGCCCGAACCCAACAGGGGGTAAGCCCCAGCATTTT. Protein product: CASSPNPTGGKPQHF.

The rearrangement joins TRBV19 to TRBJ2-3, with D unresolved. This CDR3 contains 11 residues. The V and J ends lost 9 bases and 10 bases respectively, with 14 bases between them. CDR1 and CDR2 from the germline V gene are LNHDA and SQIVND (reference sequence). The CDR3, as DNA: TGTGCCAGCAGATCTAGGTTGGCGCAGTATTTT. This encodes CASRSRLAQYF. Full variable domain (missing parts from reference TRBV19 and TRBJ2-3): DGGITQSPKYLFRKEGQNVTLSCEQNLNHDAMYWYRQDPGQGLRLIYYSQIVNDFQKGDIAEGYSVSREKKESFPLTVTSAQKNPTAFYLCASRSRLAQYFGPGTRLTVL.

V gene TRBV5-6 combines with J gene TRBJ2-1; 10 nucleotides match TRBD2. J gave up 7 bases and V 4 bases, and 11 bases lay outside the gene matches. CDR3 length: 16 amino acids. CDR1 and CDR2 from the germline V gene are SGHDT and YYEEEE. The CDR3 nucleotides read TGTGCCAGCAGCCTCCCCGGGACTAGCGTCACGAATGAGCAGTTCTTC. Translating gives CASSLPGTSVTNEQFF.

The chain links TRBV7-8 to TRBJ1-4, with D unclear. CDR3 size: 13 residues. The V end was cut by 8 bases, the J end by 7 bases, with 14 bases between. The germline CDR1 and CDR2 sequences are SGHVS and FQNEAQ. Here the CDR3 reads CASGKAAAEKLFF. The CDR3, as DNA: TGTGCCAGCGGTAAAGCGGCTGCTGAAAAACTGTTTTTT.

The rearrangement links TRBV5-1 to TRBJ2-1; 8 bases agree with TRBD1. The CDR3 contains 14 residues. CDR1 is SGHRS and CDR2 is YFSETQ in the germline V gene. Trimming took 6 bases from V and 4 from J; bases not matched to a gene: 6. CDR3 sequence: CASTTGQGYNEQFF. The CDR3 coding sequence is TGCGCCAGCACTACTGGACAGGGTTACAATGAGCAGTTCTTC.